This T cell receptor beta chain comes out of a study of T cells in Graves' hyperthyroidism and ophthalmopathy. Study findings and constraints: Most thyroid clonotypes with frequency above 0.001 were detected in blood.

The CDR3 is made up of 15 amino acids. With 3 bases removed from V and 4 bases from J, the gap between germline ends came to 12 bases. Germline CDR1 and CDR2: SGHAT and FQNNGV. Worth noting for this clonotype: Its cognate antigen is unknown.

Disease duration under 2 months; hyperthyroidism patients were aged 18 to 65. The source material, RNA transcripts, was used to amplify TCR beta CDR3 regions. An initial round of RT-PCR targeting the TCR CDR3 relied on the HTBI primer set. Using its own MiXCR run on the multiplex PCR reads, TCRdb lists one record per CDR3 protein. In the table there are about 620,000 distinct CDR3 sequences, 15% to 20% of which are singletons. The clonotype comes from a woman in her twenties or thirties with Graves' hyperthyroidism. The chain links TRBV11-2 to TRBJ1-4; D remains ambiguous. Sequenced input: blood. The CDR3 here is CASSLSGTSNEKLFF. Written as DNA, the CDR3 is TGTGCCAGCAGCTTGTCCGGAACAAGTAATGAAAAACTGTTTTTT.